The present T cell receptor (beta chain) was sequenced within a study of T cell responses to AZD1222 COVID-19 vaccine. Whole-study results and caveats: Spike-specific TCRs gained breadth and depth after people received two AZD1222 doses. Clonal diversity was possibly underestimated, and white British individuals and females predominated among donors. Just six or seven AZD1222 recipients tested seropositive at baseline.

In germline, CDR1 is SEHNR, CDR2 FQNEAQ (reference sequence). V gave up 2 bases and J gave up 0 bases, with 10 bases separating them. The CDR3 totals 15 residues. Measured with immunoSEQ multiplex PCR; TCRdb has only the in-frame clones, and not every one. The sample lists some 140,000 clones; 80% to 90% were seen once. A word on this clone: Its antigen is not identified.

Analyses pooled second doses at about 4 or about 12 weeks. This clonotype was sampled from an adult who received the AZD1222 COVID-19 vaccine. The rearrangement joins TRBV7-9 to TRBJ1-1; D is ambiguous. The source was peripheral blood, collected 28 days after the second AZD1222 dose. CDR3 bases: TGTGCCAGCAGCTTACGCGACATTCTGAACACTGAAGCTTTCTTT. Translating gives CASSLRDILNTEAFF.